The 24 T cell receptor beta chains in this list originate from one sample, sequenced in a study of blood T cell repertoires in COVID-19 (dated by TCRdb to about 2020). Libraries were prepared through the immunoSEQ multiplex PCR assay. Imported from immuneACCESS, the table was reduced by TCRdb to in-frame sequences with V and J called. These copies leave out some clones; in studies compared against another copy, an unresolved V gene accounts for under half, and the cause of the remainder is not known. This sample holds about 58,000 clones; around 76% were observed only once. The ten largest clones add up to approximately 4.9% of the sample. Sample: peripheral blood. All receptors derive from a human donor in a cohort sampled during active COVID-19.

The chain combines TRBV7-2 with TRBJ2-3; 9 positions agree with TRBD1. Germline V gene sequence: CDR1 SGHTA, CDR2 FQGNSA. This CDR3 is built from 15 residues. The junction had 8 bases not matched to a gene; V was cut back by 5 bases and J by 5 bases. DNA of the CDR3: TGTGCCAGCAGCCCGACAGGGGGGTGGATAGATACGCAGTATTTT. The encoded protein is CASSPTGGWIDTQYF.

This clone was seen a few times. The V gene is TRBV12-3 or TRBV12-4, the J gene TRBJ1-1; TRBD1 might be the D (6 bases). V was clipped by 8 bases and J by 6 bases, with 16 bases between them. The CDR3 runs 13 residues. The CDR3, as DNA: TGTGCCAGCCAGCAGGGGAGGGGGGCTGAAGCTTTCTTT. It yields the protein CASQQGRGAEAFF.

Here the CDR3 DNA reads TGTGCCAGCAGTTCCTTAGGACAGGGCTCCCGTGAAAAACTGTTTTTT. The encoded protein is CASSSLGQGSREKLFF. This rearrangement joins TRBV28 to TRBJ1-4; 8 nucleotides agree with TRBD1. There are 16 residues in the CDR3. V lost 4 bases and J lost 7; bases outside the gene matches: 11. CDR1 MDHEN and CDR2 SYDVKM come from the germline V gene.

J is TRBJ1-5 and V is TRBV6-2 or TRBV6-3; D not resolved. CDR3 size: 17 residues. The germline gives CDR1 MNHEY, CDR2 SVGEGT. Trimming took 0 bases from V and 0 from J, leaving 12 bases between them. The CDR3 is CASSYSRSGYSNQPQHF. The DNA of the CDR3 is TGTGCCAGCAGTTACTCGCGGTCGGGGTATAGCAATCAGCCCCAGCATTTT.

This clone was seen only once. The CDR3 loop is CASTSRASGNTIYF. The CDR3 coding sequence is TGTGCCAGCACCTCCCGAGCCTCTGGAAACACCATATATTTT. The rearrangement uses TRBV3-1 (or the pseudogene TRBV3-2) and TRBJ1-3; the D is unclear. Trimming pared 7 bases from V and 0 bases from J, leaving 10 bases between. The CDR3 spans 14 residues. Germline lookup yields CDR1 LGHDT and CDR2 YNNKEL (reference sequence).

This clone was detected once. V is TRBV19 and J is TRBJ1-3; D is possibly TRBD1 (6 bases). The CDR3 contains 13 residues. The V end lost 6 bases, the J end lost 2 bases, and 8 bases lay between the germline ends. The V gene's germline CDR1 is LNHDA and CDR2 SQIVND (reference sequence). The CDR3 DNA is TGTGCCAGTAGATCAGGGGCTGGAAACACCATATATTTT. Protein sequence: CASRSGAGNTIYF.

The chain couples TRBV7-6 to TRBJ2-7, with D possibly being TRBD2 (6 bases). Germline loops: CDR1 SGHVS, CDR2 FNYEAQ. Trimming pared 1 base from V and 1 base from J, leaving 11 bases between. This CDR3 contains 15 residues. In DNA, the CDR3 is TGTGCCAGCAGCTTAGGGGGGGTGCAATCCTACGAGCAGTACTTC. It is translated as CASSLGGVQSYEQYF.

The chain combines TRBV11-1 with TRBJ1-6, with TRBD1 identical over 10 bases. The V gene's germline CDR1 is SGHAT and CDR2 FQDESV (reference sequence). V dropped 7 bases and J dropped 7; count of bases not matched to a gene: 4. CDR3 length: 14 residues. CDR3 DNA: TGTGCCAGCACACCGGACAGGGGGAATTCACCCCTCCACTTT. Protein: CASTPDRGNSPLHF.

The chain employs TRBV28 and TRBJ1-5; no firm D call. This CDR3 has 16 residues. Trimming stripped 5 bases from V and 6 bases from J, with 20 bases between. The germline CDR1 and CDR2 sequences are MDHEN and SYDVKM. The CDR3 region has the DNA TGTGCCAGCAGTCTGAAGTTTAGGTCGGGGAGTCAGCCCCAGCATTTT. Amino acids: CASSLKFRSGSQPQHF.

This sequence joins TRBV3-1 (or the pseudogene TRBV3-2) and TRBJ1-1, with 9 bases that match TRBD1. V lost 8 bases, J lost 1 base, and 14 bases stayed unmatched. Germline V gives CDR1 LGHDT, CDR2 YNNKEL (reference sequence). This CDR3 comprises 17 residues. The CDR3 loop is CASAADRGYTSNTEAFF. Written as DNA, the CDR3 is TGTGCCAGCGCGGCCGACAGGGGGTATACTTCGAACACTGAAGCTTTCTTT.

This clone was seen once. This chain joins TRBV28 and TRBJ2-7; 8 bases align to TRBD1. The CDR3 covers 15 residues. V lost 1 base, J lost 4 bases, and 6 bases stayed unmatched. The germline CDR1 and CDR2 sequences are MDHEN and SYDVKM. The CDR3 DNA reads TGTGCCAGCAGTTTATCAGGGGGCGTTTATTACGAGCAGTACTTC. Amino acids: CASSLSGGVYYEQYF.

This chain joins TRBV19 and TRBJ2-2, with 11 bases lining up with TRBD1. Germline CDR1 is LNHDA and CDR2 is SQIVND (reference sequence). This CDR3 spans 14 amino acids. J was trimmed by 5 bases and V by 6 bases; bases with no gene match: 2. CDR3 amino acids: CASRWDRGTGELFF. CDR3 sequence (DNA): TGTGCCAGTAGGTGGGACAGGGGGACCGGGGAGCTGTTTTTT.

The chain employs TRBV10-1 and TRBJ2-7, with 11 bases aligning to TRBD2. The CDR3 covers 14 residues. Trimming took 3 bases from V and 7 from J; bases not matched to a gene: 5. The germline gives CDR1 WNHNN, CDR2 SYGVQD (reference sequence). In DNA, the CDR3 is TGCGCCAGCAGTGAACTAGCGGGAGTGGGTGAGCAGTACTTC. This gives the protein CASSELAGVGEQYF.

V usage is TRBV29-1 and J usage is TRBJ2-7; D not certain. This CDR3 is built from 13 residues. The V gene's germline CDR1 is SQVTM and CDR2 ANQGSEA. The ends were cut back, 1 base at V and 0 bases at J, with 7 bases in the middle. CDR3 sequence (DNA): TGCAGCGTTGAAGTCCCCAGCTCCTACGAGCAGTACTTC. It specifies CSVEVPSSYEQYF.

This sequence joins TRBV7-9 and TRBJ1-2, with D possibly being TRBD1 (6 bases). V was trimmed by 6 bases and J by 4 bases, leaving 15 bases between them. This CDR3 spans 14 amino acids. Germline V CDR1 and CDR2: SEHNR, FQNEAQ (reference sequence). The CDR3 DNA reads TGTGCCAGCAGTCCAACAGGGAGGGGCTATGGCTACACCTTC. Encoded protein: CASSPTGRGYGYTF. Filled out from reference TRBV7-9 and TRBJ1-2, the complete variable domain reads DTGVSQNPRHKITKRGQNVTFRCDPISEHNRLYWYRQTLGQGPEFLTYFQNEAQLEKSRLLSDRFSAERPKGSFSTLEIQRTEQGDSAMYLCASSPTGRGYGYTFGSGTRLTVV.

V gene TRBV29-1 combines with J gene TRBJ2-7; TRBD1 matches 8 bases. From germline, CDR1 is SQVTM and CDR2 ANQGSEA. J was trimmed by 2 bases and V by 6 bases; bases with no gene match: 3. The CDR3 is made up of 12 amino acids. This chain's CDR3 is CSVTGAAYEQYF. The CDR3 coding sequence is TGCAGCGTGACAGGGGCTGCCTACGAGCAGTACTTC.

The chain carries TRBV20-1 and TRBJ1-2; perhaps TRBD1 as D (5 bases). There are 13 residues in the CDR3. The germline V gene encodes CDR1 DFQATT and CDR2 SNEGSKA (reference sequence). V was shortened by 3 bases and J by 8 bases, with 16 bases between the two germline ends. CDR3 DNA sequence: TGCAGTGCTAGTCGGCAGGGTTTAGGAGGCTACACCTTC. This sequence encodes CSASRQGLGGYTF.

Here the CDR3 reads CASSPGGPRLAGANVLTF. CDR3 bases: TGTGCCAGCTCACCCGGAGGACCGAGACTAGCTGGGGCCAACGTCCTGACTTTC. The V call is TRBV18, the J call TRBJ2-6, with D tentatively TRBD2 (6 bases). Germline V gives CDR1 KGHSH, CDR2 LQKENI. This CDR3 is built from 18 residues. Trimming took 3 bases from V and 2 from J, leaving 17 bases between them.

This chain uses TRBV2 with TRBJ1-1; a weak D match, TRBD1 (5 bases). The CDR3 has 15 amino acids. Germline CDR1 reads SNHLY; CDR2 reads FYNNEI. The ends were cut back, 2 bases at V and 3 bases at J, with 13 bases in the middle. The CDR3 region is CASSEILDSYTEAFF. Here the CDR3 DNA reads TGTGCCAGCAGTGAAATTCTAGACAGTTACACTGAAGCTTTCTTT.

For the CDR3, the DNA is TGTGCCAGCAGCGCAGCGGGACACTCTTACGAGCAGTACTTC. Translation gives CASSAAGHSYEQYF. The chain combines TRBV5-5 with TRBJ2-7; possible D gene TRBD2, 7 bases. This CDR3 is 14 amino acids long. Germline CDR1 is SGHKS and CDR2 is YYEKEE (reference sequence). Trimming shortened V by 4 bases and J by 4 bases, and 15 bases separated the two germline ends.

This clone appeared a single time. V gene TRBV6-4 combines with J gene TRBJ2-1, with 8 bases fitting TRBD2. V lost 2 bases to trimming and J lost 8 bases; unmatched junction nucleotides: 8. Germline lookup yields CDR1 MRHNA and CDR2 SNTAGT. This CDR3 spans 15 amino acids. CDR3 bases: TGTGCCAGCAGTGACACCGGGACTAGAAGGGATGAGCAGTTCTTC. Its translation is CASSDTGTRRDEQFF.

The rearrangement joins TRBV20-1 to TRBJ1-2, with D maybe TRBD1 (5 bases). Germline CDR1 and CDR2: DFQATT and SNEGSKA (reference sequence). The CDR3 has 11 residues. V was shortened by 7 bases and J by 8 bases, with 14 bases between the two germline ends. The CDR3 here is CSVSRTHGYTF. The CDR3 DNA sequence: TGCAGTGTTTCGCGGACACACGGCTACACCTTC.

This chain connects TRBV27 to TRBJ2-7; 8 bases are shared with TRBD1. The V gene end was trimmed by 5 bases and the J gene end by 2 bases; junction bases not matched to a gene: 2. The germline gives CDR1 MNHEY, CDR2 SMNVEV (reference sequence). The CDR3 totals 13 residues. This chain's CDR3 is CASSRTGPYEQYF. The CDR3 DNA is TGTGCCAGCAGTAGGACAGGGCCCTACGAGCAGTACTTC.

The genes are TRBV30 and TRBJ1-1; D may be TRBD1 (6 bases). Germline V gene lookup returns CDR1 GTSNPN and CDR2 SVGIG (reference sequence). The CDR3 is 14 residues long. Trimming left V 0 bases short and J 10 bases short, with 18 bases between. In DNA form, the CDR3 reads TGTGCCTGGAGTGTAGGGGGTAGGGGACGGGGAGCTTTCTTT. It translates to CAWSVGGRGRGAFF. The complete variable domain, with remaining parts taken from reference TRBV30 and TRBJ1-1, reads SQTIHQWPATLVQPVGSPLSLECTVEGTSNPNLYWYRQAAGRGLQLLFYSVGIGQISSEVPQNLSASRPQDRQFILSSKKLLLSDSGFYLCAWSVGGRGRGAFFGQGTRLTVV.